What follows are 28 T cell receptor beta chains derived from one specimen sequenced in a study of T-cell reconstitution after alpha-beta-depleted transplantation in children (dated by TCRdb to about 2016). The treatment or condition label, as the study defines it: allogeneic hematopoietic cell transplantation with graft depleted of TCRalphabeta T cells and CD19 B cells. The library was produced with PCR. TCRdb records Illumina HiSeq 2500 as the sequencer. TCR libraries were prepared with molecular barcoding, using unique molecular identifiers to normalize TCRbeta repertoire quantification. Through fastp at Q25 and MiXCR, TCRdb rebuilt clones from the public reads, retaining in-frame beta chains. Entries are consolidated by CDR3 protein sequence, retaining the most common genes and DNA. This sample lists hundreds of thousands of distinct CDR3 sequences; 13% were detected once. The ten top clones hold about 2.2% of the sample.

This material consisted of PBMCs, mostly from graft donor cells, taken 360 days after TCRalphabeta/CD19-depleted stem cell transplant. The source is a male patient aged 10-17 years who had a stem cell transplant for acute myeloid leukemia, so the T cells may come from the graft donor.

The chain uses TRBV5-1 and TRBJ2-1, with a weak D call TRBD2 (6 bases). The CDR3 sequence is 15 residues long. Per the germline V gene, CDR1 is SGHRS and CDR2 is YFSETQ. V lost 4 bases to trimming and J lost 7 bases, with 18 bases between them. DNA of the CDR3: TGCGCCAGCAGCCCGGGACTGGTCTCGGGGAATGAGCAGTTCTTC. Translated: CASSPGLVSGNEQFF.

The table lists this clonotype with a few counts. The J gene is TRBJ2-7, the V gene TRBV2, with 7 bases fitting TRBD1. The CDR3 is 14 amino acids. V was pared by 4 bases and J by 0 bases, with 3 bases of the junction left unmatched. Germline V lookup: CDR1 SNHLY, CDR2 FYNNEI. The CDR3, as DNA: TGTGCCAGCAGTGCTACAGGGGCCTCCTACGAGCAGTACTTC. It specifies CASSATGASYEQYF. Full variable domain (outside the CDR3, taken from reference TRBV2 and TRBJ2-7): EPEVTQTPSHQVTQMGQEVILRCVPISNHLYFYWYRQILGQKVEFLVSFYNNEISEKSEIFDDQFSVERPDGSNFTLKIRSTKLEDSAMYFCASSATGASYEQYFGPGTRLTVT.

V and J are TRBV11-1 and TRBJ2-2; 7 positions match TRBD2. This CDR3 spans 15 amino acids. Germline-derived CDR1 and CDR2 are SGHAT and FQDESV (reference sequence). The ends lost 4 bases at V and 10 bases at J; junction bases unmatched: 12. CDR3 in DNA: TGTGCCAGCAGCTCCCGACTAGCCCCCTTAGAGGAGCTGTTTTTT. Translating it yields CASSSRLAPLEELFF. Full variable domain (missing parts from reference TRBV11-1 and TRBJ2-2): EAEVAQSPRYKITEKSQAVAFWCDPISGHATLYWYRQILGQGPELLVQFQDESVVDDSQLPKDRFSAERLKGVDSTLKIQPAELGDSAMYLCASSSRLAPLEELFFGEGSRLTVL.

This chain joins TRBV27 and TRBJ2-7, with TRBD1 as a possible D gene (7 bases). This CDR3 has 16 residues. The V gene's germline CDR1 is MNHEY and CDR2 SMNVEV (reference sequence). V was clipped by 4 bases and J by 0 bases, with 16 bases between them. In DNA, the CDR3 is TGTGCCAGCAGTTACCTTGGCGGGACAGTCTCCTACGAGCAGTACTTC. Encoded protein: CASSYLGGTVSYEQYF.

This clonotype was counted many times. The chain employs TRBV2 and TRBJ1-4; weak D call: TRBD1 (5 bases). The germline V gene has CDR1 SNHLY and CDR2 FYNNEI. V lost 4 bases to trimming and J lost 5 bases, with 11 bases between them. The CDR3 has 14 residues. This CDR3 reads CASSAGRANEKLFF. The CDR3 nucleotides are TGTGCCAGCAGTGCTGGCAGGGCCAATGAAAAACTGTTTTTT.

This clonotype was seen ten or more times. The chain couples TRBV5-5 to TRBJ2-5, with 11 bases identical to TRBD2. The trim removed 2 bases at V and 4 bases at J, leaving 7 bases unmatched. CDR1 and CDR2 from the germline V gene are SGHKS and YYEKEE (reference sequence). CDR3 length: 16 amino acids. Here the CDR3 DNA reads TGTGCCAGCAGCTTCTCGGGACTAGCGGCTCCAGAGACCCAGTACTTC. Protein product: CASSFSGLAAPETQYF.

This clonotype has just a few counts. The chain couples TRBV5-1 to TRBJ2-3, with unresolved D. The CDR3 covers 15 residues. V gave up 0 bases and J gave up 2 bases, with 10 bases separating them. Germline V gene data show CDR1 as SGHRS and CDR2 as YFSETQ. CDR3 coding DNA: TGCGCCAGCAGCTTGGCCAGCATGTCCACAGATACGCAGTATTTT. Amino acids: CASSLASMSTDTQYF.

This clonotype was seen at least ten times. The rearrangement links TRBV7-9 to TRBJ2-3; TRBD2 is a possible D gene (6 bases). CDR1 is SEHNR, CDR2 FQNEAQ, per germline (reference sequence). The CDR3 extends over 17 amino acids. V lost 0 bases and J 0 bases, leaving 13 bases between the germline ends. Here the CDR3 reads CASSLAPSGLSTDTQYF. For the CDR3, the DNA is TGTGCCAGCAGCTTAGCCCCCAGCGGGCTTAGCACAGATACGCAGTATTTT.

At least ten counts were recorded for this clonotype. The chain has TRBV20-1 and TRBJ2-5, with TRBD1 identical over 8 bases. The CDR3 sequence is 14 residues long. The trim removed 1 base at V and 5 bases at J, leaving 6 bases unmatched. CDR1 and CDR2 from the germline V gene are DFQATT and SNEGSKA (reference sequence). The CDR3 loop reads CSARAGTGRETQYF. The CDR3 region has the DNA TGCAGTGCTAGAGCCGGGACAGGCCGGGAGACCCAGTACTTC.

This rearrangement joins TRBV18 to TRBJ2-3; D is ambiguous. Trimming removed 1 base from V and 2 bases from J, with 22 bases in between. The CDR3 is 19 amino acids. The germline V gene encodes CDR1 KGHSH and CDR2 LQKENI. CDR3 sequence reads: CASSPLPFPGYLTTDTQYF. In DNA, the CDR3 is TGTGCCAGCTCACCACTCCCCTTCCCAGGCTATTTAACCACAGATACGCAGTATTTT. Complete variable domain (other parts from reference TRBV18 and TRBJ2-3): NAGVMQNPRHLVRRRGQEARLRCSPMKGHSHVYWYRQLPEEGLKFMVYLQKENIIDESGMPKERFSAEFPKEGPSILRIQQVVRGDSAAYFCASSPLPFPGYLTTDTQYFGPGTRLTVL.

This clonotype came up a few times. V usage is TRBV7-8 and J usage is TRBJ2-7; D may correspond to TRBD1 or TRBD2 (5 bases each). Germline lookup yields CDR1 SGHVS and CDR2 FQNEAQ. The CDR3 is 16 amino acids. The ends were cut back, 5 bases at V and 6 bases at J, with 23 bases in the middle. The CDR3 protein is CASSQIGAASTSEQYF. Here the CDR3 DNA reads TGTGCCAGCAGCCAGATCGGGGCAGCTAGCACAAGCGAGCAGTACTTC.

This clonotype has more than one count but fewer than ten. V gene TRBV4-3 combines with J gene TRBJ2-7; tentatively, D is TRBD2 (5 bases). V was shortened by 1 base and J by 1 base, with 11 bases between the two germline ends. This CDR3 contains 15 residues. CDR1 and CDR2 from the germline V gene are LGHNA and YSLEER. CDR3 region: CASSQGVSASYEQYF. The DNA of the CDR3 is TGCGCCAGCAGCCAAGGTGTTAGCGCTTCCTACGAGCAGTACTTC.

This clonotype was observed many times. The chain's CDR3 is CASSTRRGGGETQYF. CDR3 coding DNA: TGTGCCAGCAGCACGAGACGGGGAGGGGGTGAGACCCAGTACTTC. This chain connects TRBV5-6 to TRBJ2-5; possibly TRBD2 for D (7 bases). Looked up from germline, CDR1 is SGHDT and CDR2 is YYEEEE. V was trimmed by 4 bases and J by 5 bases, leaving 18 bases between them. CDR3 length: 15 amino acids. The variable domain in full, with the rest retrieved from reference TRBV5-6 and TRBJ2-5, is DAGVTQSPTHLIKTRGQQVTLRCSPKSGHDTVSWYQQALGQGPQFIFQYYEEEERQRGNFPDRFSGHQFPNYSSELNVNALLLGDSALYLCASSTRRGGGETQYFGPGTRLLVL.

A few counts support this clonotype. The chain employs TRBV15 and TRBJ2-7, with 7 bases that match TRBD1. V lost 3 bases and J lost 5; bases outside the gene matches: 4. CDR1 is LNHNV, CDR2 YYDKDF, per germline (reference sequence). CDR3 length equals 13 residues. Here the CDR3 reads CATSRTGPNEQYF. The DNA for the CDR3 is TGTGCCACCAGCAGGACAGGGCCAAACGAGCAGTACTTC.

CDR3 region: CASSQKPIGTQYF. The CDR3 coding sequence is TGCGCCAGCAGCCAAAAGCCCATTGGCACGCAGTATTTT. The chain joins TRBV5-1 to TRBJ2-3, with D uncertain. V was clipped by 4 bases and J by 9 bases, with 15 bases between them. The CDR3 runs to 13 residues. Germline values: CDR1 SGHRS, CDR2 YFSETQ.

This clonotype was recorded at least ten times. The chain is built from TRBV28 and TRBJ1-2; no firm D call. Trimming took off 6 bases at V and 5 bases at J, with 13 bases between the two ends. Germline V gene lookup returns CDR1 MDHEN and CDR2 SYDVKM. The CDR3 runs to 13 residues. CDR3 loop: CASSSAGSYGYTF. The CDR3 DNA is TGTGCCAGCAGCTCGGCGGGTTCGTATGGCTACACCTTC.

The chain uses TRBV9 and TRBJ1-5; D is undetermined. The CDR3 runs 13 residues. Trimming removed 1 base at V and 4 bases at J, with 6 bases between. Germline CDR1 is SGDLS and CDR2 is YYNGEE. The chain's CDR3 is CASSVTANQPQHF. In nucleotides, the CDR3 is TGTGCCAGCAGCGTAACGGCGAATCAGCCCCAGCATTTT.

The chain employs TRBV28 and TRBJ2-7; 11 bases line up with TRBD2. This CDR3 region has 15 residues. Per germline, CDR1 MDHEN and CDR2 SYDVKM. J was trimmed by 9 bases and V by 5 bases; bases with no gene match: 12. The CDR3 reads CASSRLAGRALVQYF. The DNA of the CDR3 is TGTGCCAGCAGTCGACTAGCGGGAAGGGCTCTGGTGCAGTACTTC.

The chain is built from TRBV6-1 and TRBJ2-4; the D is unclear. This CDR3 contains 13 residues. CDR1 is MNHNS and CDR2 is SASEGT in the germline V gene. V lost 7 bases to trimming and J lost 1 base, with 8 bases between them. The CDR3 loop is CASKTLAKNIQYF. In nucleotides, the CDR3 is TGTGCCAGCAAAACGCTTGCCAAAAACATTCAGTACTTC.

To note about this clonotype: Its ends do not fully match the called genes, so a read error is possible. The CDR3, as DNA: TGCAGCGTTGAAGATCGCACTAGCGGATTC. Translating gives CSVEDRTSGF. The V and J genes are TRBV29-1 and TRBJ2-7; 8 bases are shared with TRBD2. Looked up from germline, CDR1 is SQVTM and CDR2 is ANQGSEA. This CDR3 is built from 10 residues.

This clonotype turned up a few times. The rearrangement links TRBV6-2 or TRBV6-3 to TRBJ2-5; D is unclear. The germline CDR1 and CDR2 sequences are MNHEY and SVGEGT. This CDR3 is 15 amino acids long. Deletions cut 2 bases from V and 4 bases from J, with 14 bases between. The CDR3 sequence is CASSYNGPGGETQYF. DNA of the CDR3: TGTGCCAGCAGTTACAATGGGCCAGGTGGAGAGACCCAGTACTTC.

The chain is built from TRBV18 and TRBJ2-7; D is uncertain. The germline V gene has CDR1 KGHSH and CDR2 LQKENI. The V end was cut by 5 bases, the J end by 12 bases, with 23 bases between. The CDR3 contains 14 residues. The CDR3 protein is CASSNNLGEPTAYF. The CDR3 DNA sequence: TGTGCCAGCTCAAACAATTTAGGAGAACCAACGGCGTACTTC.

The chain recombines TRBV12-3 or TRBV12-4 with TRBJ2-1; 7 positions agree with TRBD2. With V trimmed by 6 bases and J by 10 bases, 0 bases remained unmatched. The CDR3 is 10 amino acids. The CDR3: CASSGGEQFF. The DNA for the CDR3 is TGTGCCAGCAGCGGGGGGGAGCAGTTCTTC.

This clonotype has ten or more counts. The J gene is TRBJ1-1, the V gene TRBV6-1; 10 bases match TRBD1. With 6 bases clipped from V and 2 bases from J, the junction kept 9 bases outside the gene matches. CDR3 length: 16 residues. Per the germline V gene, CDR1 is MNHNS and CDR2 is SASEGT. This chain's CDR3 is CASSPLTGGVNTEAFF. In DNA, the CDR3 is TGTGCCAGCAGCCCATTGACAGGGGGCGTAAACACTGAAGCTTTCTTT.

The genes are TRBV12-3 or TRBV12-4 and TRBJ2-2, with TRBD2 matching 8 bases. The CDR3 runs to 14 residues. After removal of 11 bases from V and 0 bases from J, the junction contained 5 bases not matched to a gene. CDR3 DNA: TGTGCCGGGGCGGGGGGCTCGAACACCGGGGAGCTGTTTTTT. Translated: CAGAGGSNTGELFF.

The chain's CDR3 is CSVEDRDSGYEQYF. Here the CDR3 DNA reads TGCAGCGTTGAAGATCGGGACAGCGGCTACGAGCAGTACTTC. V and J are TRBV29-1 and TRBJ2-7; 7 bases map to TRBD1. Losses at the gene ends were 0 bases for V and 3 bases for J; bases not matched to a gene: 5. The CDR3 totals 14 residues. The germline V gene encodes CDR1 SQVTM and CDR2 ANQGSEA.

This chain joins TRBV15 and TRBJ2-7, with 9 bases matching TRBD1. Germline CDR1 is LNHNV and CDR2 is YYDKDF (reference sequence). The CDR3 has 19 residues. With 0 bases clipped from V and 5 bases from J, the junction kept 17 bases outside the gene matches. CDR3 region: CATSRDSSTGQGNYDEQYF. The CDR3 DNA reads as TGTGCCACCAGCAGAGATAGCTCCACCGGACAGGGGAACTACGACGAGCAGTACTTC.

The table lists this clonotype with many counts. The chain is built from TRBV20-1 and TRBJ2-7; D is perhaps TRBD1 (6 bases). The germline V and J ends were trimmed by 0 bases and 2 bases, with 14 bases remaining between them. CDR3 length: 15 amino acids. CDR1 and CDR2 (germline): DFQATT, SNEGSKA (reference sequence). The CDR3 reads CSAREYTGMAYEQYF. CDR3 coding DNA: TGCAGTGCTAGAGAATATACAGGGATGGCCTACGAGCAGTACTTC.